Each of the 19 T cell receptor beta chains below was sequenced from the same sample in a study of identical twins. In TCRdb, the 5' RACE reads were re-called with MiXCR into one record per CDR3 protein. The table has roughly 290,000 distinct CDR3 sequences, 6.5% to 9.5% seen once. The same data also contributed to another study, on yellow fever vaccine responses in identical twins.

What was sequenced was memory (CD45RO+) T cells sorted from blood. Source of these receptors: a woman aged 18-29 years in good health.

In this sample, this clonotype turned up a few times. The J gene is TRBJ2-1, the V gene TRBV19, with TRBD2 identical over 8 bases. The germline CDR1 and CDR2 sequences are LNHDA and SQIVND (reference sequence). CDR3 length: 15 residues. With 7 bases clipped from V and 4 bases from J, the junction kept 9 bases outside the gene matches. This CDR3 reads CASNPPGGRYNEQFF. The CDR3 nucleotides are TGTGCCAGTAACCCCCCGGGGGGGCGGTACAATGAGCAGTTCTTC.

The chain employs TRBV6-1 and TRBJ2-1; TRBD2 might be the D (5 bases). CDR3 length: 13 amino acids. Germline CDR1 MNHNS, CDR2 SASEGT. Trimming removed 2 bases from V and 10 bases from J, with 12 bases in between. The CDR3 nucleotides are TGTGCCAGCAGTGAATTGGTTCGCGGGGAGCAGTTCTTC. Translation gives CASSELVRGEQFF.

This clonotype was recorded a few times. This chain connects TRBV7-2 to TRBJ2-1; the D gene is possibly TRBD1 (7 bases). Germline CDR1 and CDR2: SGHTA and FQGNSA. V shed 2 bases and J shed 6 bases, with 11 bases lying between them. The length of the CDR3 is 14 residues. The CDR3 reads CASSLRRDSNEQFF. The DNA for the CDR3 is TGTGCCAGCAGCTTACGGCGGGACAGCAATGAGCAGTTCTTC.

This clonotype has at least ten counts. This chain links TRBV11-2 with TRBJ2-1, with D possibly being TRBD1 or TRBD2 (5 bases each). V shed 3 bases and J shed 5 bases, with 17 bases lying between them. The CDR3 runs 16 residues. CDR1 and CDR2 (germline): SGHAT, FQNNGV. CDR3 in DNA: TGTGCCAGCAGCTTTCTCATTGGGGGTCGAGACAATGAGCAGTTCTTC. Protein sequence: CASSFLIGGRDNEQFF.

CDR3 loop: CASSLPPVAGAGNEQFF. Here the CDR3 DNA reads TGTGCCAGCAGCCTCCCCCCGGTAGCGGGAGCGGGCAATGAGCAGTTCTTC. The rearrangement uses TRBV7-6 and TRBJ2-1, with TRBD2 matching over 9 bases. V lost 5 bases and J lost 6; bases outside the gene matches: 14. Germline lookup yields CDR1 SGHVS and CDR2 FNYEAQ. This CDR3 is 17 amino acids long.

This clonotype was seen repeatedly, ten times or more. The chain carries TRBV20-1 and TRBJ2-2, with D unresolved. The ends were cut back, 2 bases at V and 4 bases at J, with 5 bases in the middle. CDR1 and CDR2 (germline): DFQATT, SNEGSKA (reference sequence). The CDR3 consists of 12 residues. CDR3 protein: CSARPSTGELFF. CDR3 nucleotides: TGCAGTGCTAGACCTTCCACCGGGGAGCTGTTTTTT.

The gene calls are TRBV19 and TRBJ2-7; TRBD1 matches at 9 bases. The CDR3 length is 14 residues. Germline CDR1 LNHDA, CDR2 SQIVND (reference sequence). J gave up 2 bases and V 5 bases, and 4 bases lay outside the gene matches. CDR3 loop: CASSSDRGTYEQYF. The CDR3 coding sequence is TGTGCCAGTAGTTCGGACAGGGGAACCTACGAGCAGTACTTC.

The genes are TRBV10-3 and TRBJ2-2; 9 bases align to TRBD2. The germline CDR1 and CDR2 sequences are ENHRY and SYGVKD. This CDR3 comprises 15 residues. Trimming removed 10 bases from V and 6 bases from J; junction bases left unmatched: 12. The CDR3 sequence is CATRRGGGLAGELFF. The CDR3 DNA is TGTGCCACCCGGCGGGGGGGGGGCCTCGCCGGGGAGCTGTTTTTT.

The chain links TRBV24-1 to TRBJ2-1; 8 bases align to TRBD2. The junction had 6 bases not matched to a gene; V was cut back by 0 bases and J by 6 bases. The CDR3 has 16 amino acids. The V gene's germline CDR1 is KGHDR and CDR2 SFDVKD. The CDR3 DNA follows: TGTGCCACCAGTGATTTGGCGCGGGGGGCCTCCAATGAGCAGTTCTTC. Protein sequence: CATSDLARGASNEQFF.

This clonotype was counted a few times. The chain is built from TRBV20-1 and TRBJ2-1, with unresolved D. Germline V lookup: CDR1 DFQATT, CDR2 SNEGSKA (reference sequence). The CDR3 runs to 12 residues. V was trimmed by 1 base and J by 5 bases, leaving 6 bases between them. The CDR3 here is CSARAYNNEQFF. The CDR3 nucleotides are TGCAGTGCTAGAGCCTACAACAATGAGCAGTTCTTC.

Ten or more counts support this clonotype. In DNA, the CDR3 is TGTGCCAGCAGTTACCGTCGGGCTAGCGGGGCCGAGCAGTACTTC. Protein: CASSYRRASGAEQYF. The J gene is TRBJ2-7, the V gene TRBV6-5; 9 bases match TRBD2. After removal of 2 bases from V and 6 bases from J, the junction contained 8 bases not matched to a gene. CDR1 is MNHEY, CDR2 SVGAGI, per germline. The CDR3 spans 15 residues.

This clonotype was seen a handful of times. The V gene is TRBV2, the J gene TRBJ2-7; 9 bases are shared with TRBD2. V was clipped by 6 bases and J by 4 bases; unmatched bases: 4. Germline assignment: CDR1 SNHLY and CDR2 FYNNEI. The CDR3 length is 13 residues. CDR3 sequence (DNA): TGTGCCAGCAGGCCTAGCGGGAAATACGAGCAGTACTTC. Protein sequence: CASRPSGKYEQYF.

The chain combines TRBV28 with TRBJ1-2; the D is unclear. Germline V gene data show CDR1 as MDHEN and CDR2 as SYDVKM. The CDR3 sequence is 12 residues long. Trimming cost V 3 bases and J 4 bases, with 6 bases left between them. The CDR3 is CASSFAGYGYTF. The CDR3 DNA follows: TGTGCCAGCAGTTTTGCGGGCTATGGCTACACCTTC.

Ten or more counts support this clonotype. The chain joins TRBV29-1 to TRBJ2-3; D possibly corresponds to TRBD1 (5 bases). The germline CDR1 and CDR2 sequences are SQVTM and ANQGSEA. V shed 4 bases and J shed 4 bases, with 9 bases lying between them. The CDR3 runs to 12 residues. The CDR3 coding sequence is TGCAGCGTTGCAGGGCACGCAGATACGCAGTATTTT. It encodes CSVAGHADTQYF.

This clonotype has more than one count but fewer than ten. This sequence joins TRBV20-1 and TRBJ2-3; D possibly corresponds to TRBD2 (5 bases). V gave up 4 bases and J gave up 0 bases, with 11 bases separating them. Germline V CDR1 and CDR2: DFQATT, SNEGSKA (reference sequence). The CDR3 covers 14 residues. The CDR3 DNA reads as TGCAGTGCTATGGACTTCTCTAGCACAGATACGCAGTATTTT. It is translated as CSAMDFSSTDTQYF.

This clonotype was counted ten times or more. The genes are TRBV7-8 and TRBJ2-1; D is tentatively TRBD1 or TRBD2 (5 bases each). Germline values: CDR1 SGHVS, CDR2 FQNEAQ. The CDR3 contains 11 residues. The germline V and J ends were trimmed by 4 bases and 10 bases, with 8 bases remaining between them. The CDR3, as DNA: TGTGCCAGCAGCTCGGGACGGGAGCAGTTCTTC. Protein sequence: CASSSGREQFF.

This clonotype appeared a few times. The chain combines TRBV6-4 with TRBJ1-4, with unresolved D. The V gene's germline CDR1 is MRHNA and CDR2 SNTAGT. With 4 bases removed from V and 1 base from J, the gap between germline ends came to 10 bases. The length of the CDR3 is 15 residues. CDR3 DNA: TGTGCCAGCAGTGTCCAGGAAGGAACTAATGAAAAACTGTTTTTT. This sequence encodes CASSVQEGTNEKLFF.

This clonotype appeared many times. This chain joins TRBV7-2 and TRBJ2-1; D call uncertain. V gave up 3 bases and J gave up 13 bases, with 10 bases separating them. Germline CDR1 and CDR2: SGHTA and FQGNSA. This CDR3 has 11 amino acids. In nucleotides, the CDR3 is TGTGCCAGCAGCTTTGTGCTAGGACAGTTCTTC. Translating it yields CASSFVLGQFF.

The sample holds many counts of this clonotype. The chain has TRBV6-1 and TRBJ2-3; D gene unclear. Per germline, CDR1 MNHNS and CDR2 SASEGT. The V end lost 1 base, the J end lost 2 bases, and 10 bases lay between the germline ends. This CDR3 contains 15 residues. DNA of the CDR3: TGTGCCAGCAGTGAAGTCGCAAGGATCACAGATACGCAGTATTTT. Protein product: CASSEVARITDTQYF.